Listed here are 17 T cell receptor beta chains from one sample, sequenced in a study of blood T cell repertoires in COVID-19. The protocol was immunoSEQ multiplex PCR, while the TCRdb copy is restricted to in-frame clones and leaves out a portion. The sample has roughly 240,000 clones, roughly 82% seen once. The specimen sequenced was peripheral blood. These receptors were taken from a woman aged 65 to 85 with acute or convalescent COVID-19.

The chain recombines TRBV24-1 with TRBJ2-3, with TRBD1 identical over 10 bases. Per the germline V gene, CDR1 is KGHDR and CDR2 is SFDVKD. V lost 5 bases and J lost 3; bases outside the gene matches: 4. The CDR3 is 15 residues long. This CDR3 is CATSGRDRGTDTQYF. The CDR3 bases are TGTGCCACCAGTGGGCGGGACAGGGGTACAGATACGCAGTATTTT.

This clone has more than one count but fewer than ten. The CDR3 region has the DNA TGTGCCAGCTCCCAGGGGACTAGGAGCACAGATACGCAGTATTTT. It encodes CASSQGTRSTDTQYF. The chain is built from TRBV18 and TRBJ2-3; 8 nucleotides agree with TRBD2. The CDR3 has 15 amino acids. From germline, CDR1 is KGHSH and CDR2 LQKENI. V lost 6 bases and J lost 0; bases outside the gene matches: 5.

The chain recombines TRBV18 with TRBJ1-6, with D possibly TRBD1 on 5 matching bases. This CDR3 has 18 residues. The germline gives CDR1 KGHSH, CDR2 LQKENI. V was pared by 4 bases and J by 14 bases, with 30 bases between. CDR3 in amino acids: CASSLAEGTEGPGSSLHF. The CDR3 DNA follows: TGTGCCAGCTCACTGGCGGAAGGAACGGAGGGCCCAGGGTCGTCCCTCCACTTT.

The chain is built from TRBV7-2 and TRBJ2-1, with a possible D match to TRBD1 (5 bases). Looked up from germline, CDR1 is SGHTA and CDR2 is FQGNSA. CDR3 length: 15 amino acids. Deletions cut 3 bases from V and 2 bases from J, with 11 bases between. In DNA, the CDR3 is TGTGCCAGCAGCTTTGACAGAGTCACCTACAATGAGCAGTTCTTC. It is translated as CASSFDRVTYNEQFF.

The chain carries TRBV24-1 and TRBJ2-7; the D gene is possibly TRBD1 (6 bases). This CDR3 has 13 amino acids. CDR1 and CDR2 from the germline V gene are KGHDR and SFDVKD. V was pared by 9 bases and J by 0 bases, with 11 bases between. CDR3 coding DNA: TGTGCCACCGAGGACAGTTTCTCCTACGAGCAGTACTTC. Encoded protein: CATEDSFSYEQYF.

The chain uses TRBV10-2 and TRBJ1-3; perhaps TRBD1 as D (6 bases). Germline values: CDR1 WSHSY, CDR2 SAAADI. V gave up 3 bases and J gave up 2 bases, with 8 bases separating them. The CDR3 runs 14 residues. The CDR3 here is CASSEQGTGNTIYF. DNA for the CDR3: TGCGCCAGCAGTGAACAGGGAACTGGAAACACCATATATTTT.

The chain carries TRBV28 and TRBJ2-3; D not certain. Trimming removed 3 bases from V and 1 base from J, with 8 bases in between. There are 14 residues in the CDR3. Germline values: CDR1 MDHEN, CDR2 SYDVKM. This CDR3 reads CASSFAQGTDTQYF. The CDR3 DNA reads as TGTGCCAGCAGTTTTGCTCAGGGCACAGATACGCAGTATTTT.

Here the CDR3 reads CASSPSSHSNQPQHF. For the CDR3, the DNA is TGTGCCAGCAGCCCTAGCAGCCATAGCAATCAGCCCCAGCATTTT. The genes are TRBV7-2 and TRBJ1-5; D uncertain. CDR1 is SGHTA, CDR2 FQGNSA, per germline. CDR3 length: 15 amino acids. Trimming removed 5 bases from V and 0 bases from J, with 11 bases in between. Filled out from reference TRBV7-2 and TRBJ1-5, the complete variable domain reads GAGVSQSPSNKVTEKGKDVELRCDPISGHTALYWYRQSLGQGLEFLIYFQGNSAPDKSGLPSDRFSAERTGGSVSTLTIQRTQQEDSAVYLCASSPSSHSNQPQHFGDGTRLSIL.

This sequence joins TRBV20-1 and TRBJ2-1; TRBD1 is a possible D gene (5 bases). This CDR3 contains 11 residues. V was shortened by 6 bases and J by 9 bases, with 12 bases between the two germline ends. Per the germline V gene, CDR1 is DFQATT and CDR2 is SNEGSKA (reference sequence). The CDR3 DNA reads TGCAGTGCATCAGGGTACGGTGAGCAGTTCTTC. Its protein product is CSASGYGEQFF.

The gene calls are TRBV7-9 and TRBJ2-2; D may be TRBD2 (5 bases). The V and J ends lost 7 bases and 5 bases respectively, with 8 bases between them. The CDR3 contains 12 residues. CDR1 SEHNR and CDR2 FQNEAQ come from the germline V gene (reference sequence). The CDR3 loop is CASTWETGELFF. Written as DNA, the CDR3 is TGTGCCAGCACTTGGGAGACCGGGGAGCTGTTTTTT. The full variable domain, in which reference TRBV7-9 and TRBJ2-2 provide the parts outside the CDR3, is DTGVSQNPRHKITKRGQNVTFRCDPISEHNRLYWYRQTLGQGPEFLTYFQNEAQLEKSRLLSDRFSAERPKGSFSTLEIQRTEQGDSAMYLCASTWETGELFFGEGSRLTVL.

CDR3 in amino acids: CASSLLQDTEAFF. The DNA of the CDR3 is TGTGCCAGCTCACTCCTTCAGGACACTGAAGCTTTCTTT. The rearrangement uses TRBV18 and TRBJ1-1; D not resolved. The germline gives CDR1 KGHSH, CDR2 LQKENI. Deletions cut 4 bases from V and 3 bases from J, with 9 bases between. The CDR3 is made up of 13 amino acids.

The chain employs TRBV5-4 and TRBJ1-1; D is unresolved. The V end lost 4 bases, the J end lost 6 bases, and 10 bases lay between the germline ends. The CDR3 spans 12 residues. Germline V CDR1 and CDR2: SGHNT, YYREEE (reference sequence). The CDR3: CASSTGLAEAFF. The CDR3 DNA reads as TGTGCCAGCAGCACCGGACTGGCTGAAGCTTTCTTT. Drawing the rest from reference TRBV5-4 and TRBJ1-1, the complete variable domain is ETGVTQSPTHLIKTRGQQVTLRCSSQSGHNTVSWYQQALGQGPQFIFQYYREEENGRGNFPPRFSGLQFPNYSSELNVNALELDDSALYLCASSTGLAEAFFGQGTRLTVV.

The chain employs TRBV28 and TRBJ1-5; 9 nucleotides match TRBD1. Per the germline V gene, CDR1 is MDHEN and CDR2 is SYDVKM. The CDR3 extends over 16 amino acids. V was pared by 4 bases and J by 2 bases, with 6 bases of the junction left unmatched. CDR3 residues: CASSSLRTGGNQPQHF. For the CDR3, the DNA is TGTGCCAGCAGTTCCCTCAGGACAGGGGGCAATCAGCCCCAGCATTTT.

This clone was observed once. The chain combines TRBV2 with TRBJ2-3; D is uncertain. The V end was cut by 2 bases, the J end by 3 bases, with 9 bases between. Looked up from germline, CDR1 is SNHLY and CDR2 is FYNNEI. CDR3 length: 14 amino acids. The CDR3 nucleotides are TGTGCCAGCAGTGAAACAGAATCGACAGATACGCAGTATTTT. Its protein product is CASSETESTDTQYF.

This clone is a singleton in its sample. The chain joins TRBV29-1 to TRBJ1-2; 10 nucleotides line up with TRBD1. CDR1 and CDR2 from the germline V gene are SQVTM and ANQGSEA. Trimming took 8 bases from V and 3 from J; bases not matched to a gene: 15. This CDR3 is built from 16 residues. The CDR3 is CSPPGRQGAVDYGYTF. The CDR3 coding sequence is TGCAGCCCGCCAGGGAGACAGGGGGCAGTTGACTATGGCTACACCTTC. The full variable domain, completed using reference TRBV29-1 and TRBJ1-2, is SAVISQKPSRDICQRGTSLTIQCQVDSQVTMMFWYRQQPGQSLTLIATANQGSEATYESGFVIDKFPISRPNLTFSTLTVSNMSPEDSSIYLCSPPGRQGAVDYGYTFGSGTRLTVV.

This sequence joins TRBV12-3 or TRBV12-4 and TRBJ2-7; D uncertain. Between the trimmed V and J ends, which lost 2 bases and 3 bases, there was a span of 5 bases. The CDR3 totals 12 residues. The CDR3 region is CASSLFYYEQYF. CDR3 nucleotide sequence: TGTGCCAGCAGTTTATTCTACTACGAGCAGTACTTC.

The chain combines TRBV6-5 with TRBJ1-2; tentatively, D is TRBD1 (5 bases). There are 11 residues in the CDR3. CDR1 and CDR2 from the germline V gene are MNHEY and SVGAGI. V was shortened by 5 bases and J by 7 bases, with 8 bases between the two germline ends. In DNA, the CDR3 is TGTGCCAGCAGTACAGGTTTTGGCTACACCTTC. This encodes CASSTGFGYTF.